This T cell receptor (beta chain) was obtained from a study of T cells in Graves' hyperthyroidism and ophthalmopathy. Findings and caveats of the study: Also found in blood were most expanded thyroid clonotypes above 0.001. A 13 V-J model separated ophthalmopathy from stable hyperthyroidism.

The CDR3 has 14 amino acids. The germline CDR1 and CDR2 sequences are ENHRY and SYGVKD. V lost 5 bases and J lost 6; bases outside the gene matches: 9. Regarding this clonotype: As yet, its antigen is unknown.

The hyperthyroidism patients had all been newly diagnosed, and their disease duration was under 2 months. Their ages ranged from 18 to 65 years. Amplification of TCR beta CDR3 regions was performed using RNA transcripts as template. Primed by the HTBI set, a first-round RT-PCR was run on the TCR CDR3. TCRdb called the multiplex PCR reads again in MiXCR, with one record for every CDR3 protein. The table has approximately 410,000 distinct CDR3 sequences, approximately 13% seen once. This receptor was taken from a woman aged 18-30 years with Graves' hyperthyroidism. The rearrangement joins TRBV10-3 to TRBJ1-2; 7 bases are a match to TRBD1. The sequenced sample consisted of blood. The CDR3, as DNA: TGTGCCATCAGTCACGACAGGGCGAGTGATGGCTACACCTTC. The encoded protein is CAISHDRASDGYTF.